This TCR beta chain was sequenced during a study of T cell responses to AZD1222 COVID-19 vaccine. Study-wide points: White British donors predominated, females outnumbered males, and clonal diversity was possibly underestimated. Nearly half of spike-specific TCRs reportedly target unmutated variant regions.

V dropped 1 base and J dropped 1 base, with 5 bases sitting between them. CDR3 length: 13 residues. Germline-derived CDR1 and CDR2 are SGHRS and YFSETQ. About this clone: Its specificity is unknown.

Sequenced by immunoSEQ multiplex PCR; TCRdb stores in-frame clones only, minus some. Seen here are 150,000 to 200,000 clones, approximately 93% observed once, and the top ten hold about 1%. This sequence joins TRBV5-1 and TRBJ1-1; no firm D call. The sequences come from peripheral blood, collected on day 0 of AZD1222 vaccination. The TCR was taken from an adult in good health. CDR3 sequence (DNA): TGCGCCAGCAGCTTGAGTACGAACACTGAAGCTTTCTTT. Residues: CASSLSTNTEAFF.